These 21 T cell receptor beta chains were all obtained from the same sample, sequenced in a study of T-cell reconstitution after alpha-beta-depleted transplantation in children. During its preparation, the TCRbeta library received unique molecular identifiers. From the PCR reads, TCRdb called clonotypes with MiXCR, one entry per CDR3 protein. The repertoire includes 250,000 to 300,000 distinct CDR3 sequences, around 9.1% of them detected once, and approximately 7% sits in the top ten. The sample here was PBMCs, taken before TCRalphabeta/CD19-depleted stem cell transplant. The origin of the receptors is a boy under two years old with acute myeloid leukemia, due to receive a stem cell transplant.

This clonotype has a count of ten or more. V usage is TRBV6-1 and J usage is TRBJ2-7; D unclear. The germline gives CDR1 MNHNS, CDR2 SASEGT. The CDR3 totals 11 residues. V lost 6 bases and J 4 bases, leaving 7 bases between the germline ends. CDR3 nucleotides: TGTGCCAGCAGCGTTAATTACGAGCAGTACTTC. This encodes CASSVNYEQYF.

This clonotype was seen a few times. The chain uses TRBV7-2 and TRBJ1-4; D ambiguous. The germline V gene has CDR1 SGHTA and CDR2 FQGNSA. This CDR3 contains 13 residues. V was pared by 2 bases and J by 15 bases, with 16 bases between. CDR3 sequence reads: CASSLKRAGLVFF. CDR3 DNA: TGTGCCAGCAGCTTAAAAAGGGCCGGTTTGGTGTTTTTT.

V and J are TRBV9 and TRBJ2-4; 8 nucleotides match TRBD2. With 3 bases clipped from V and 6 bases from J, the junction kept 5 bases outside the gene matches. Germline CDR1 and CDR2: SGDLS and YYNGEE. This CDR3 has 14 residues. The CDR3 reads CASSGGLGPNIQYF. The CDR3 DNA sequence: TGTGCCAGCAGCGGGGGACTAGGCCCAAACATTCAGTACTTC.

There are many counts of this clonotype. Here the CDR3 reads CASSRLGRGQETQYF. The CDR3 region has the DNA TGTGCCAGCAGTCGACTAGGAAGGGGCCAAGAGACCCAGTACTTC. The chain employs TRBV12-3 or TRBV12-4 and TRBJ2-5; possibly TRBD2 for D (6 bases). V gave up 5 bases and J gave up 1 base, with 14 bases separating them. The length of the CDR3 is 15 residues.

At least ten counts were recorded for this clonotype. J is TRBJ2-7 and V is TRBV5-1, with unresolved D. V was trimmed by 0 bases and J by 5 bases, leaving 18 bases between them. The length of the CDR3 is 16 residues. CDR1 and CDR2 (germline): SGHRS, YFSETQ. CDR3 bases: TGCGCCAGCAGCTTGGGGTACCATACCCTAAACGACGAGCAGTACTTC. It yields the protein CASSLGYHTLNDEQYF.

This clonotype has at least ten counts. The gene calls are TRBV5-6 and TRBJ2-1; the match to TRBD2 covers 10 bases. The trim removed 0 bases at V and 3 bases at J, leaving 9 bases unmatched. This CDR3 region has 18 residues. The germline V gene encodes CDR1 SGHDT and CDR2 YYEEEE. The CDR3 loop is CASSLVILAGGLYNEQFF. The CDR3 DNA sequence: TGTGCCAGCAGCTTGGTGATCTTAGCGGGGGGACTCTACAATGAGCAGTTCTTC.

This clonotype has a count of ten or more. This chain joins TRBV13 and TRBJ2-4, with no clear D. V was shortened by 5 bases and J by 1 base, with 9 bases between the two germline ends. Germline-derived CDR1 and CDR2 are PRHDT and FYEKMQ (reference sequence). The CDR3 is 14 residues long. The CDR3 region is CASSPPGAKNIQYF. The CDR3 DNA reads as TGTGCCAGCAGCCCACCTGGGGCCAAAAACATTCAGTACTTC. Supplemented by reference TRBV13 and TRBJ2-4, the full variable domain reads AAGVIQSPRHLIKEKRETATLKCYPIPRHDTVYWYQQGPGQDPQFLISFYEKMQSDKGSIPDRFSAQQFSDYHSELNMSSLELGDSALYFCASSPPGAKNIQYFGAGTRLSVL.

The V gene is TRBV7-9, the J gene TRBJ2-3; 9 bases align to TRBD2. In germline, CDR1 is SEHNR, CDR2 FQNEAQ (reference sequence). This CDR3 is 14 amino acids long. J gave up 7 bases and V 6 bases, and 8 bases lay outside the gene matches. Written as DNA, the CDR3 is TGTGCCAGCAGTCTTAGCGGGAGAGGGAATACGCAGTATTTT. Translation: CASSLSGRGNTQYF.

This clonotype appeared many times. V and J are TRBV7-2 and TRBJ2-3; no definite D call. The V gene's germline CDR1 is SGHTA and CDR2 FQGNSA. The CDR3 runs to 14 residues. Trimming left V 2 bases short and J 2 bases short, with 8 bases between. CDR3 protein: CASSLQPFTDTQYF. CDR3 DNA: TGTGCCAGCAGCTTACAGCCTTTCACAGATACGCAGTATTTT.

On this clonotype: A much larger clone differs by one base, so this may be a read error. The chain recombines TRBV28 with TRBJ1-5; D is uncertain. Germline V gene sequence: CDR1 MDHEN, CDR2 SYDVKM. The CDR3 covers 14 residues. Trimming left V 6 bases short and J 6 bases short, with 15 bases between. CDR3 region: CASSPEASGQPQHF. CDR3 bases: TGTGCCAGCAGCCCGGAGGCATCAGGTCAGCCCCAGCATTTT.

Many counts were recorded for this clonotype. This chain connects TRBV18 to TRBJ2-5, with a weak D call TRBD1 (5 bases). The V gene's germline CDR1 is KGHSH and CDR2 LQKENI. This CDR3 has 13 residues. V lost 5 bases to trimming and J lost 0 bases, with 7 bases between them. The CDR3 reads CASSRTYQETQYF. The CDR3 region has the DNA TGTGCCAGCTCAAGGACATACCAAGAGACCCAGTACTTC.

This clonotype came up many times. The chain couples TRBV7-9 to TRBJ2-1; D gene uncertain. The CDR3 is 15 residues long. The V and J ends lost 8 bases and 1 base respectively, with 15 bases between them. Germline V CDR1 and CDR2: SEHNR, FQNEAQ (reference sequence). CDR3 sequence (DNA): TGTGCCAGCTACCCGTACGCGGCGTCCTACAATGAGCAGTTCTTC. Amino acids: CASYPYAASYNEQFF.

This clonotype was detected ten times or more. This chain uses TRBV7-3 with TRBJ1-6; D ambiguous. With 2 bases removed from V and 6 bases from J, the gap between germline ends came to 11 bases. CDR1 SGHTA and CDR2 FQGTGA come from the germline V gene. There are 15 residues in the CDR3. The CDR3 loop is CASSLSGNLNSPLHF. DNA for the CDR3: TGTGCCAGCAGCTTATCGGGGAACCTTAATTCACCCCTCCACTTT.

This clonotype appeared once. CDR3 region: CASRRRGNQPQHF. DNA of the CDR3: TGTGCCAGCAGGAGAAGGGGCAATCAGCCCCAGCATTTT. The chain couples TRBV6-2 or TRBV6-3 to TRBJ1-5, with no clear D. The CDR3 spans 13 residues. Germline V lookup: CDR1 MNHEY, CDR2 SVGEGT. V dropped 6 bases and J dropped 2 bases, with 8 bases sitting between them.

This clonotype was detected a few times. The chain is built from TRBV11-2 and TRBJ2-7, with 13 nucleotides matching TRBD2. The CDR3 extends over 16 amino acids. Trimming took 3 bases from V and 1 from J; bases not matched to a gene: 3. The germline gives CDR1 SGHAT, CDR2 FQNNGV. The CDR3 region has the DNA TGTGCCAGCAGCTTCATACTAGCGGGGGGGTCCTACGAGCAGTACTTC. Encoded protein: CASSFILAGGSYEQYF.

In this sample, this clonotype turned up many times. V and J are TRBV10-3 and TRBJ2-2, with 11 bases that match TRBD1. Per germline, CDR1 ENHRY and CDR2 SYGVKD. The CDR3 spans 15 residues. The V gene end was trimmed by 9 bases and the J gene end by 0 bases; junction bases not matched to a gene: 3. The CDR3 reads CAIGDRGTNTGELFF. The CDR3 region has the DNA TGTGCCATTGGGGACAGGGGGACGAACACCGGGGAGCTGTTTTTT.

This clonotype was detected ten times or more. The chain links TRBV27 to TRBJ2-1; 7 bases align to TRBD2. The CDR3 length is 15 residues. Looked up from germline, CDR1 is MNHEY and CDR2 is SMNVEV (reference sequence). The V gene end was trimmed by 5 bases and the J gene end by 1 base; junction bases not matched to a gene: 5. As DNA, the CDR3 is TGTGCCAGCAGTAGGGCGGGGGTTTCCTACAATGAGCAGTTCTTC. Its translation is CASSRAGVSYNEQFF.

In this sample, this clonotype turned up a few times. This could be a read error, since a much larger clone is one nucleotide away. This sequence joins TRBV6-5 and TRBJ2-1; D gene unclear. The CDR3 length is 12 residues. The germline gives CDR1 MNHEY, CDR2 SVGAGI. V dropped 6 bases and J dropped 6 bases, with 9 bases sitting between them. CDR3 residues: CASRANSNEQFF. The CDR3 nucleotides are TGTGCCAGCAGGGCGAACTCCAATGAGCAGTTCTTC.

This clonotype was seen ten or more times. The chain couples TRBV2 to TRBJ2-4, with a tentative D call TRBD1 (6 bases). V was pared by 6 bases and J by 0 bases, with 12 bases between. Germline CDR1 and CDR2: SNHLY and FYNNEI. The length of the CDR3 is 15 residues. The CDR3: CASRRTELAKNIQYF. The CDR3, as DNA: TGTGCCAGCAGGAGGACAGAACTAGCCAAAAACATTCAGTACTTC.

This clonotype has more than one count but fewer than ten. V and J are TRBV7-8 and TRBJ1-2; 7 bases map to TRBD1. From germline, CDR1 is SGHVS and CDR2 FQNEAQ. CDR3 length equals 15 residues. Trimming took 3 bases from V and 2 from J; bases not matched to a gene: 6. CDR3 residues: CASSFQMTGNYGYTF. The CDR3 DNA follows: TGTGCCAGCAGCTTCCAAATGACAGGGAACTATGGCTACACCTTC.

This clonotype was counted many times. The chain joins TRBV12-3 or TRBV12-4 to TRBJ2-2; D unresolved. Trimming cost V 4 bases and J 1 base, with 7 bases left between them. There are 14 residues in the CDR3. CDR3 protein: CASSYTWNTGELFF. The CDR3 DNA reads as TGTGCCAGCAGTTATACATGGAACACCGGGGAGCTGTTTTTT.